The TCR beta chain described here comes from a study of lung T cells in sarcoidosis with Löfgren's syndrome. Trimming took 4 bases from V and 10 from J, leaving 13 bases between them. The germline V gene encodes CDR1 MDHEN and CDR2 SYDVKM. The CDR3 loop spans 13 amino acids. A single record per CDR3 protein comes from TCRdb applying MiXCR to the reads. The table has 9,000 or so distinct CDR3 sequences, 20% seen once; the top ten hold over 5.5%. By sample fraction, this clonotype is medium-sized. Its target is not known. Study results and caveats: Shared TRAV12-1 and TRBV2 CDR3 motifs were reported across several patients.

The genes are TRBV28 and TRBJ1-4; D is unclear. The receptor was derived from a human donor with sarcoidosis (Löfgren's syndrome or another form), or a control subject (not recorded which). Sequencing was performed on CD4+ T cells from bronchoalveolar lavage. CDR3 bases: TGTGCCAGCAGTTCCAGTCCAGTGCCAAAACTGTTTTTT. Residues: CASSSSPVPKLFF. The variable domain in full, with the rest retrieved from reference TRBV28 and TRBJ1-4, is DVKVTQSSRYLVKRTGEKVFLECVQDMDHENMFWYRQDPGLGLRLIYFSYDVKMKEKGDIPEGYSVSREKKERFSLILESASTNQTSMYLCASSSSPVPKLFFGSGTQLSVL.